This TCR beta chain comes out of a study of shared T cell receptors in the human thymus. Libraries were prepared by immunoSEQ multiplex PCR; TCRdb keeps only in-frame clonotypes and omits some of them. This sample has 600,000 or so clones, with 70% to 90% found just once. Germline CDR1 SNHLY, CDR2 FYNNEI. The trim removed 2 bases at V and 3 bases at J, leaving 7 bases unmatched. This CDR3 is built from 17 residues. This sample was shared with a second study, whose subject was human thymus T cells. That work states: Thymus was obtained from resections taken during corrective heart surgery. Thymic TCR repertoires of unrelated people reportedly overlapped highly.

This sequence originates from a boy less than two years old with a congenital heart defect. This chain links TRBV2 with TRBJ2-7; TRBD2 agrees at 13 bases. The sample consisted of thymocytes. The CDR3 sequence is CASSEIQGTSGIYEQYF. The CDR3, as DNA: TGTGCCAGCAGTGAAATTCAAGGGACTAGCGGGATCTACGAGCAGTACTTC.